This T cell receptor beta chain came from a study of neurological immune-mediated disorders. Time point in this sample: longitudinal time-point 1 (baseline). The making of cDNA relied on 5'RACE with 10-nucleotide random UMIs. TCRdb processed the 5' RACE reads anew with MiXCR; each CDR3 protein has one entry. The sample shows around 71,000 distinct CDR3 sequences, roughly an eighth of them seen only once. Findings of the study overall: Subjects shared no identical expanded-clone CDR3 amino acid sequences, suggesting private TCR-beta repertoires in all groups.

This clonotype was detected many times. The antigen is unknown. Trimming left V 7 bases short and J 2 bases short, with 13 bases between. The CDR3 has 13 amino acids. Germline values: CDR1 SGDLS, CDR2 YYNGEE. Sequences were obtained from PBMCs. This sequence was found in a female donor with HTLV-1-associated myelopathy (HAM/TSP). The chain joins TRBV9 to TRBJ2-7; D is undetermined. Here the CDR3 DNA reads TGTGCCAGCTCGGCCGAGACCACCTACGAGCAGTACTTC. Its protein is CASSAETTYEQYF. Full variable domain (rest looked up from reference TRBV9 and TRBJ2-7): DSGVTQTPKHLITATGQRVTLRCSPRSGDLSVYWYQQSLDQGLQFLIQYYNGEERAKGNILERFSAQQFPDLHSELNLSSLELGDSALYFCASSAETTYEQYFGPGTRLTVT.